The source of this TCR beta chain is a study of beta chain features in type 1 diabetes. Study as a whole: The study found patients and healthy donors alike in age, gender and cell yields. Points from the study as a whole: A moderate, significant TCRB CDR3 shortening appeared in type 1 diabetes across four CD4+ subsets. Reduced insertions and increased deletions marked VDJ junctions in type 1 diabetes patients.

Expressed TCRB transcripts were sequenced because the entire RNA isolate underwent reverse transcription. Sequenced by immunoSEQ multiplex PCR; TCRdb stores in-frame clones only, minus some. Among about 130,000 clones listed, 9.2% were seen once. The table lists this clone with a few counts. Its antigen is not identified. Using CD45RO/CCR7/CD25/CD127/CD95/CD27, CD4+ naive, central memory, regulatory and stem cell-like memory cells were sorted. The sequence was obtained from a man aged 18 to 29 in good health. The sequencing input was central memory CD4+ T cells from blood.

The CDR3 DNA reads as TGTGCCAGCAGCTTGCGGACTCGCACAGATACGCAGTATTTT. It encodes CASSLRTRTDTQYF. The chain combines TRBV5-4 with TRBJ2-3; perhaps TRBD2 as D (5 bases). The germline gives CDR1 SGHNT, CDR2 YYREEE (reference sequence). The length of the CDR3 is 14 residues. Trimming removed 1 base at V and 1 base at J, with 7 bases between.